What follows are 7 T cell receptor beta chains derived from one specimen sequenced in a study of blood T cells in healthy people across ages. With a J-beta primer mix and a sample-barcoded 5' primer, a second PCR ran 7 to 11 cycles. MiXCR, applied by TCRdb to the 5' RACE reads, yields one record per CDR3 protein. The table has 600,000 to 650,000 distinct CDR3 sequences, roughly 53% seen once. The specimen sequenced was blood. The origin of the receptors is a man in his fifties or sixties in good health.

The chain joins TRBV28 to TRBJ2-3; TRBD1 is a possible D gene (6 bases). Germline V gene lookup returns CDR1 MDHEN and CDR2 SYDVKM. Trimming stripped 8 bases from V and 5 bases from J, with 26 bases between. This CDR3 region has 17 residues. This CDR3 reads CASLALGQVPGVDTQYF. CDR3 DNA: TGTGCCAGCCTTGCCTTGGGTCAAGTCCCAGGGGTAGATACGCAGTATTTT.

This clonotype came up many times. The rearrangement joins TRBV27 to TRBJ1-4; D is possibly TRBD1 (5 bases). V was clipped by 3 bases and J by 8 bases, with 10 bases between them. Germline values: CDR1 MNHEY, CDR2 SMNVEV (reference sequence). CDR3 length equals 13 residues. The chain's CDR3 is CASSFQRGEKLFF. The CDR3 bases are TGTGCCAGCAGTTTTCAGAGGGGAGAAAAACTGTTTTTT.

The chain carries TRBV2 and TRBJ1-1, with 9 bases lining up with TRBD1. Germline V gene sequence: CDR1 SNHLY, CDR2 FYNNEI. The CDR3 is made up of 15 amino acids. Trimming cost V 6 bases and J 5 bases; bases outside gene matches: 10. The CDR3 coding sequence is TGTGCCAGCAGGCCTGGACAGGGGCCGGGGACTGAAGCTTTCTTT. As protein: CASRPGQGPGTEAFF.

Details on this clonotype: The junction differs from germline at one of its ends, possibly a read error. This chain connects TRBV10-3 to TRBJ1-1; D remains unclear. CDR1 and CDR2 from the germline V gene are ENHRY and SYGVKD. The CDR3 length is 13 residues. The CDR3 DNA reads as TGTGCCTTCAGTGAGACCGGGAACACTGAAGCTTTCTTT. Translating it yields CAFSETGNTEAFF.

J is TRBJ2-7 and V is TRBV6-5; possible D gene TRBD1, 6 bases. The CDR3 extends over 18 amino acids. Trimming removed 0 bases from V and 0 bases from J, with 18 bases in between. The germline CDR1 and CDR2 sequences are MNHEY and SVGAGI. This CDR3 reads CASSYSIFTTGSSYEQYF. CDR3 in DNA: TGTGCCAGCAGTTACTCGATTTTTACGACAGGCAGCTCCTACGAGCAGTACTTC.

A single count supports this clonotype. The J gene is TRBJ1-1, the V gene TRBV3-1; D gene ambiguous. Germline V gene sequence: CDR1 LGHDT, CDR2 YNNKEL (reference sequence). V was pared by 3 bases and J by 2 bases, with 16 bases between. CDR3 length: 16 residues. CDR3 sequence: CASSHPTGSLNTEAFF. The DNA of the CDR3 is TGTGCCAGCAGCCATCCCACCGGGTCTCTAAACACTGAAGCTTTCTTT.

The V call is TRBV9, the J call TRBJ2-7; the match to TRBD2 covers 9 bases. This CDR3 comprises 16 residues. The V and J ends lost 3 bases and 2 bases, in that order; junction bases with no gene match: 9. Germline V gives CDR1 SGDLS, CDR2 YYNGEE. CDR3 in DNA: TGTGCCAGCAGCGCCTTCCCGAGCGGGGGGCCCTACGAGCAGTACTTC. Its protein is CASSAFPSGGPYEQYF.